The clone carrying this TCR beta chain was detected ten times or more. This sample's TCRbeta library carried unique molecular identifier barcodes. TCRdb re-derived calls from the PCR reads in MiXCR, one entry per CDR3 protein. The sample holds hundreds of thousands of distinct CDR3 sequences, more than 20% seen once. This record comes from a study of T-cell reconstitution after alpha-beta-depleted transplantation in children. The germline gives CDR1 DFQATT, CDR2 SNEGSKA (reference sequence). The CDR3 contains 16 residues. J lost 0 bases, V lost 3 bases, and 9 bases had no gene match. The sequence was obtained from a girl between 2 and 10 years old with Fanconi anemia, due to receive a stem cell transplant. Sequencing was performed on PBMCs, taken before TCRalphabeta/CD19-depleted stem cell transplant. The chain recombines TRBV20-1 with TRBJ1-1, with 8 bases identical to TRBD1. CDR3: CSASPGRGPLNTEAFF. DNA for the CDR3: TGCAGTGCTAGCCCCGGCAGGGGGCCCCTGAACACTGAAGCTTTCTTT.